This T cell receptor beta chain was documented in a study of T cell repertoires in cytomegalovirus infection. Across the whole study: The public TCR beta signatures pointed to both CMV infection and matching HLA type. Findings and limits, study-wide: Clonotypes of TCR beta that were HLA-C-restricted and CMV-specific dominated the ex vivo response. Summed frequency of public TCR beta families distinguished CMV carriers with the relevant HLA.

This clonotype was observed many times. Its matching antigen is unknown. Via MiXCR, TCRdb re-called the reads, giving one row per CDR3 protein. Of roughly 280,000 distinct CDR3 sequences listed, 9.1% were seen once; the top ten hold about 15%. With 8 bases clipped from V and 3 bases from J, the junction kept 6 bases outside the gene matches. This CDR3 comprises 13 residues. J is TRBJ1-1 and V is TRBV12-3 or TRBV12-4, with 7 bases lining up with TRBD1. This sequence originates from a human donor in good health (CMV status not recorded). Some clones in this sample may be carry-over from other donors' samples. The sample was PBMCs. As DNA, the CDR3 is TGTGCCAGCGGACCTACAGGGGACACTGAAGCTTTCTTT. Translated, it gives CASGPTGDTEAFF.